The 20 T cell receptor beta chains given below trace back to one sample, sequenced in a study of blood T cell repertoires in COVID-19. Profiled with immunoSEQ multiplex PCR; TCRdb holds only in-frame clones, not every one. The sample lists fewer than 300,000 clones; roughly 80% were seen once. The sample comprised peripheral blood. The source of these receptors is an older woman with active or convalescent COVID-19.

The chain links TRBV3-1 (or the pseudogene TRBV3-2) to TRBJ1-1; D is perhaps TRBD1 (5 bases). The V and J ends lost 1 base and 2 bases respectively, with 17 bases between them. CDR1 and CDR2 (germline): LGHDT, YNNKEL (reference sequence). The CDR3 runs to 17 residues. CDR3 in DNA: TGTGCCAGCAGCCAAGCCCCCCTCGGGCAGGGAAACACTGAAGCTTTCTTT. This gives the protein CASSQAPLGQGNTEAFF.

The V gene is TRBV5-6, the J gene TRBJ1-5, with D unclear. Germline loops: CDR1 SGHDT, CDR2 YYEEEE. This CDR3 is built from 13 residues. Trimming stripped 1 base from V and 5 bases from J, with 7 bases between. CDR3 region: CASSLSVDQPQHF. DNA for the CDR3: TGTGCCAGCAGCTTGAGCGTAGATCAGCCCCAGCATTTT.

The gene calls are TRBV14 and TRBJ1-2; 7 bases align to TRBD1. Germline V gene data show CDR1 as SGHDN and CDR2 as FVKESK. Germline trimming cut 0 bases from V and 5 bases from J; bases unmatched to any gene: 15. The CDR3 runs to 18 residues. The CDR3 DNA is TGTGCCAGCAGCCAAGATGGCAGGACAGGAGGATCCTTTTATGGCTACACCTTC. It translates to CASSQDGRTGGSFYGYTF.

The genes are TRBV6-6 and TRBJ1-5; 8 bases agree with TRBD1. Germline values: CDR1 MNHNY, CDR2 SVGAGI (reference sequence). The CDR3 has 14 amino acids. V shed 4 bases, J shed 7 bases, and the junction held 6 bases outside the gene matches. Here the CDR3 reads CASSSQGARQPQHF. The CDR3 DNA sequence: TGTGCCAGCAGTTCTCAGGGGGCCCGGCAGCCCCAGCATTTT.

The V gene is TRBV28, the J gene TRBJ2-7, with a possible D match to TRBD1 (6 bases). The germline CDR1 and CDR2 sequences are MDHEN and SYDVKM. This CDR3 is 12 amino acids long. V lost 8 bases and J 5 bases, leaving 13 bases between the germline ends. CDR3 region: CASWGLANEQYF. In nucleotides, the CDR3 is TGTGCCAGCTGGGGGCTAGCCAACGAGCAGTACTTC.

V is TRBV10-3 and J is TRBJ2-7, with 11 bases lining up with TRBD2. Germline assignment: CDR1 ENHRY and CDR2 SYGVKD. The CDR3 totals 16 residues. CDR3 sequence reads: CATGGSGRESSYEQYF. DNA of the CDR3: TGTGCAACCGGGGGTAGCGGGAGGGAGAGCTCCTACGAGCAGTACTTC.

V is TRBV6-2 or TRBV6-3 and J is TRBJ1-1; TRBD1 agrees at 9 bases. Germline CDR1 is MNHEY and CDR2 is SVGEGT. With 6 bases clipped from V and 4 bases from J, the junction kept 3 bases outside the gene matches. The CDR3 covers 13 residues. DNA of the CDR3: TGTGCCAGCAGCGGACAGGGGATCACTGAAGCTTTCTTT. Translation: CASSGQGITEAFF.

J is TRBJ2-1 and V is TRBV9; 13 nucleotides align to TRBD2. The germline V gene encodes CDR1 SGDLS and CDR2 YYNGEE. After removal of 3 bases from V and 8 bases from J, the junction contained 8 bases not matched to a gene. This CDR3 has 16 amino acids. As DNA, the CDR3 is TGTGCCAGCAGCGCCTGGGGGACTAGCGGGACCGATGAGCAGTTCTTC. It translates to CASSAWGTSGTDEQFF.

This chain's CDR3 is CASGRDTQYF. Written as DNA, the CDR3 is TGTGCCAGCGGCAGAGATACGCAGTATTTT. This rearrangement joins TRBV9 to TRBJ2-3; no clear D. The germline V and J ends were trimmed by 7 bases and 5 bases, with 5 bases remaining between them. The CDR3 runs to 10 residues. Looked up from germline, CDR1 is SGDLS and CDR2 is YYNGEE.

This chain connects TRBV3-1 (or the pseudogene TRBV3-2) to TRBJ1-5; 9 bases are shared with TRBD1. Germline V gene sequence: CDR1 LGHDT, CDR2 YNNKEL (reference sequence). The CDR3 spans 18 residues. Trimming at V came to 0 bases and at J to 4 bases, leaving 10 bases not matched to a gene. CDR3 sequence: CASSQDWGGDRENQPQHF. CDR3 DNA: TGTGCCAGCAGCCAAGATTGGGGGGGGGACAGGGAAAATCAGCCCCAGCATTTT.

The genes are TRBV18 and TRBJ2-5, with D possibly being TRBD1 (5 bases). CDR1 and CDR2 (germline): KGHSH, LQKENI. This CDR3 is built from 14 residues. V lost 2 bases and J lost 1, with 8 bases in between. CDR3 sequence: CASSPEQVQETQYF. The CDR3 DNA reads TGTGCCAGCTCACCAGAACAGGTCCAAGAGACCCAGTACTTC.

This sequence joins TRBV14 and TRBJ1-6; 7 bases agree with TRBD1. Germline V gene lookup returns CDR1 SGHDN and CDR2 FVKESK. Unmatched junction bases numbered 6, after V lost 10 bases and J lost 6 bases. The CDR3 extends over 13 amino acids. The CDR3 spells CATRQGLNSPLHF. Here the CDR3 DNA reads TGTGCCACCCGACAGGGCCTTAATTCACCCCTCCACTTT.

V is TRBV5-4 and J is TRBJ1-2; TRBD1 is a possible D gene (5 bases). The CDR3 spans 13 residues. Germline V gene data show CDR1 as SGHNT and CDR2 as YYREEE (reference sequence). The V end was cut by 0 bases, the J end by 7 bases, with 10 bases between. The CDR3 reads CASSLVGALGYTF. The CDR3 region has the DNA TGTGCCAGCAGCTTGGTAGGGGCCCTTGGCTACACCTTC.

This sequence joins TRBV5-1 and TRBJ2-5; TRBD1 matches at 8 bases. The CDR3 is 16 residues long. CDR1 is SGHRS, CDR2 YFSETQ, per germline. V lost 4 bases to trimming and J lost 3 bases; unmatched junction nucleotides: 11. The CDR3 DNA is TGCGCCAGCAGCGTGCTAGGACAGGGTGGAAAAGAGACCCAGTACTTC. The encoded protein is CASSVLGQGGKETQYF.

The chain joins TRBV4-2 to TRBJ2-1, with a tentative D call TRBD2 (7 bases). The CDR3 has 17 residues. CDR1 LGHNA and CDR2 YNFKEQ come from the germline V gene. V dropped 5 bases and J dropped 7 bases, with 24 bases sitting between them. CDR3 DNA sequence: TGTGCCAGCAGCTACCGCCTCGACGGCGGGGGCTCGAATGAGCAGTTCTTC. Its protein product is CASSYRLDGGGSNEQFF.

The chain has TRBV5-5 and TRBJ2-5; TRBD1 agrees at 8 bases. After removal of 2 bases from V and 5 bases from J, the junction contained 5 bases not matched to a gene. Per the germline V gene, CDR1 is SGHKS and CDR2 is YYEKEE (reference sequence). The CDR3 runs to 14 residues. CDR3 DNA: TGTGCCAGCAGCTTCCAGGGGGCCCGGGAGACCCAGTACTTC. This sequence encodes CASSFQGARETQYF. The full variable domain, in which reference TRBV5-5 and TRBJ2-5 provide the parts outside the CDR3, is DAGVTQSPTHLIKTRGQQVTLRCSPISGHKSVSWYQQVLGQGPQFIFQYYEKEERGRGNFPDRFSARQFPNYSSELNVNALLLGDSALYLCASSFQGARETQYFGPGTRLLVL.

The CDR3 coding sequence is TGCGCCAGCAGCCGAGAGGGACAGGGAGGAAACACCATATATTTT. Translation gives CASSREGQGGNTIYF. The chain is built from TRBV5-1 and TRBJ1-3; 9 nucleotides line up with TRBD1. The germline V gene encodes CDR1 SGHRS and CDR2 YFSETQ. This CDR3 has 15 residues. V shed 4 bases and J 4 bases; nucleotides not matched to a gene: 6.

This clone was counted only a few times. V usage is TRBV5-4 and J usage is TRBJ2-6; D not resolved. The V gene lost 2 bases and the J gene lost 4 bases, with 4 bases spanning the gap. This CDR3 has 13 residues. Germline V gives CDR1 SGHNT, CDR2 YYREEE (reference sequence). CDR3 region: CASSFGGANVLTF. The CDR3, as DNA: TGTGCCAGCAGCTTCGGGGGGGCCAACGTCCTGACTTTC.

The rearrangement links TRBV4-1 to TRBJ2-1; 7 positions match TRBD2. The V gene's germline CDR1 is MGHRA and CDR2 YSYEKL. This CDR3 comprises 15 residues. Losses at the gene ends were 4 bases for V and 2 bases for J; bases not matched to a gene: 5. The CDR3 spells CASSPTGGPYNEQFF. The DNA of the CDR3 is TGCGCCAGCAGCCCAACGGGAGGTCCCTACAATGAGCAGTTCTTC.

The rearrangement joins TRBV15 to TRBJ2-1, with 13 bases identical to TRBD2. The CDR3 loop spans 18 amino acids. Per germline, CDR1 LNHNV and CDR2 YYDKDF (reference sequence). Unmatched junction bases numbered 11, after V lost 3 bases and J lost 6 bases. CDR3 DNA: TGTGCCACCAGCAGCCCTACGGGACTAGCGGGACCCGGCAATGAGCAGTTCTTC. It is translated as CATSSPTGLAGPGNEQFF.